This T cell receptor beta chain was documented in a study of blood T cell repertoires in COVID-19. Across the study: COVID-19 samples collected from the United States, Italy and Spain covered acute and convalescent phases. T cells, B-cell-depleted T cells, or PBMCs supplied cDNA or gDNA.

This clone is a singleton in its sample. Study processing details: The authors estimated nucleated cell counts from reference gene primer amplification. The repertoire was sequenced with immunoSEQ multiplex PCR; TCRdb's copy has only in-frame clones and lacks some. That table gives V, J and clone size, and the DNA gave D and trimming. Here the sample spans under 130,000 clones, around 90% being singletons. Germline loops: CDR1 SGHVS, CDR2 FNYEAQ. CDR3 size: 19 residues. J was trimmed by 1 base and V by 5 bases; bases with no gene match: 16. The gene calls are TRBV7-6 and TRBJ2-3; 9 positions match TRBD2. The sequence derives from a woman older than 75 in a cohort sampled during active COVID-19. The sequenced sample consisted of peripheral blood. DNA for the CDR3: TGTGCCAGCAGCCGGTCCCTAGCGGGGTCAAATCGGGGCACAGATACGCAGTATTTT. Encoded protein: CASSRSLAGSNRGTDTQYF.